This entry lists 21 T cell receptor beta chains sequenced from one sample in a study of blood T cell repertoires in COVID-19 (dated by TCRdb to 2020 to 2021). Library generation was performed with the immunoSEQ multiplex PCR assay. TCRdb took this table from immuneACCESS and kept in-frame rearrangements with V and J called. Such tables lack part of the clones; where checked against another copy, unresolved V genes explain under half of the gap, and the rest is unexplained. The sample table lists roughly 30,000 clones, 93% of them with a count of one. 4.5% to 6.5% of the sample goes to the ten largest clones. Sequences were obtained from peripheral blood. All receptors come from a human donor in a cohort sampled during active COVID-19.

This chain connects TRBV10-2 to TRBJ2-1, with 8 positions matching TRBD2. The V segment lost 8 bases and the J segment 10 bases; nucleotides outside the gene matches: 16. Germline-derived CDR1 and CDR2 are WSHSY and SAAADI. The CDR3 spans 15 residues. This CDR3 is CASRSAGLAGREQFF. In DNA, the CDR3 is TGCGCCAGCCGCTCGGCGGGGCTAGCGGGCAGGGAGCAGTTCTTC.

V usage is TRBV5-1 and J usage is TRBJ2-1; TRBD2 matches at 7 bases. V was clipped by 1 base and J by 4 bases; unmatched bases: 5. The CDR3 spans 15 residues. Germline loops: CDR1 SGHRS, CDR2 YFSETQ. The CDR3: CASSLNGGIYNEQFF. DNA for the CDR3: TGCGCCAGCAGCTTGAACGGGGGGATATACAATGAGCAGTTCTTC.

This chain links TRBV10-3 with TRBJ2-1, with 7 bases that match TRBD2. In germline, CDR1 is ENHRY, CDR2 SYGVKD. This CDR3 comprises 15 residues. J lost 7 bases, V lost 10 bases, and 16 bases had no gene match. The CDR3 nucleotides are TGTGCCAGCTGGGGCGGAAGGGAGGGCCCAAATGAGCAGTTCTTC. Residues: CASWGGREGPNEQFF.

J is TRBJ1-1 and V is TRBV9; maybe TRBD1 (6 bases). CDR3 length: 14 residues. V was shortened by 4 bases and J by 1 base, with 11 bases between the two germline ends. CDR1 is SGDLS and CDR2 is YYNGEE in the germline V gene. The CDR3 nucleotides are TGTGCCAGCAGCCTAGGACAGCAGAACACTGAAGCTTTCTTT. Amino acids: CASSLGQQNTEAFF.

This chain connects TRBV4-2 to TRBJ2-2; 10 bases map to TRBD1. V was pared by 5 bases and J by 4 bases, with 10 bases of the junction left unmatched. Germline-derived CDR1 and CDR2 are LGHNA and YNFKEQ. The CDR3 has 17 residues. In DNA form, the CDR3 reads TGTGCCAGCAGCGGCGGGACAGGGGAGGGGCTCACCGGGGAGCTGTTTTTT. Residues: CASSGGTGEGLTGELFF.

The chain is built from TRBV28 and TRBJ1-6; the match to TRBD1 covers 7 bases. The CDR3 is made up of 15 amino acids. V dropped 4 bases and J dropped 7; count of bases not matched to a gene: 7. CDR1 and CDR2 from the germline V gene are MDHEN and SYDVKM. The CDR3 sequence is CASSSYRGGNSPLHF. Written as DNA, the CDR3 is TGTGCCAGCAGTTCCTACAGGGGTGGGAATTCACCCCTCCACTTT.

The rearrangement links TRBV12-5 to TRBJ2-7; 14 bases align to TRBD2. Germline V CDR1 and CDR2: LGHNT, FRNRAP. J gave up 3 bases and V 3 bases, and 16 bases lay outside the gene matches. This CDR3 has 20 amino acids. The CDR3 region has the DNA TGTGCTAGTGGTTTAACAAGACTAGCGGGAGGGCCCATAGGTTTCTACGAGCAGTACTTC. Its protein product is CASGLTRLAGGPIGFYEQYF.

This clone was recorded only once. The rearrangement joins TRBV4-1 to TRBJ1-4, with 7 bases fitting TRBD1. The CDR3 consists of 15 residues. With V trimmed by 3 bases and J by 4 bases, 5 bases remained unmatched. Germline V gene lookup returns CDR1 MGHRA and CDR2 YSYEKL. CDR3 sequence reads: CASSQRDSRNEKLFF. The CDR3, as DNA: TGCGCCAGCAGCCAGCGGGACAGTCGTAATGAAAAACTGTTTTTT.

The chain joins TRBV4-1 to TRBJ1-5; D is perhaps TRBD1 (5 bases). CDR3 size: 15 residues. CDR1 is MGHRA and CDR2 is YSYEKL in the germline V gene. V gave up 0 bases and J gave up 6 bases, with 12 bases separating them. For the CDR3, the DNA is TGCGCCAGCAGCCAAGATCGGGCAGGGTTTCAGCCCCAGCATTTT. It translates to CASSQDRAGFQPQHF.

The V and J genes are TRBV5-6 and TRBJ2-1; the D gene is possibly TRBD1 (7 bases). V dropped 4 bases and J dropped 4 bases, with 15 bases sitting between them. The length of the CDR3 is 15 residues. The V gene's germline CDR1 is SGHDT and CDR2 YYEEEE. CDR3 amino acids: CASSRYRGLYNEQFF. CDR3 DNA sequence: TGTGCCAGCAGCCGGTACAGGGGACTTTACAATGAGCAGTTCTTC.

For the CDR3, the DNA is TGTGCCAGCTCATCCCAGGCACCCGGTAGCACAGATACGCAGTATTTT. It yields the protein CASSSQAPGSTDTQYF. V and J are TRBV18 and TRBJ2-3; D not resolved. Trimming cost V 5 bases and J 0 bases, with 15 bases left between them. The CDR3 covers 16 residues. Per the germline V gene, CDR1 is KGHSH and CDR2 is LQKENI.

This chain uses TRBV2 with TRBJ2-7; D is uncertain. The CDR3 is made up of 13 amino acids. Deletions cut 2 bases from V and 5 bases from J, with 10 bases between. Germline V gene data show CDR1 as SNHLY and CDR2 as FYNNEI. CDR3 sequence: CASSERWLHEQYF. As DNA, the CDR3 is TGTGCCAGCAGTGAACGTTGGCTCCACGAGCAGTACTTC.

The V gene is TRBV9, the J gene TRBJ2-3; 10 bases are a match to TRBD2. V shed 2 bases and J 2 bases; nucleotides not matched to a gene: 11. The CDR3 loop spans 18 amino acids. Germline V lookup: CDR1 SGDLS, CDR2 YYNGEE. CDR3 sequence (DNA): TGTGCCAGCAGCGTGGGGGGGCGTGGGACTAGCGCCACAGATACGCAGTATTTT. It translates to CASSVGGRGTSATDTQYF.

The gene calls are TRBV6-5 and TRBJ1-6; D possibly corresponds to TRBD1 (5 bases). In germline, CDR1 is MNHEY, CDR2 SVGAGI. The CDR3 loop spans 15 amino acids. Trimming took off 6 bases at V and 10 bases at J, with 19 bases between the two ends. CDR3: CASRGGWGLGSPLHF. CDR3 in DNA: TGTGCCAGCAGGGGTGGATGGGGCCTCGGGTCACCCCTCCACTTT.

The CDR3 DNA is TGTGCCAGCAGCACCGCACAAGAGGGGAGGAACACCATATATTTT. Translated, it gives CASSTAQEGRNTIYF. The V and J genes are TRBV5-4 and TRBJ1-3; weak D call: TRBD1 (5 bases). This CDR3 contains 15 residues. Trimming took off 4 bases at V and 7 bases at J, with 18 bases between the two ends. Germline lookup yields CDR1 SGHNT and CDR2 YYREEE (reference sequence).

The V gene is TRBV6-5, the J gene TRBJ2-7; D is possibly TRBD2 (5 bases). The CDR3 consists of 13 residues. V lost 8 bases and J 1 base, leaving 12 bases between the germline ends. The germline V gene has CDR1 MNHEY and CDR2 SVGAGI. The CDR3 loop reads CASQIRGSYEQYF. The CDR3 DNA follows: TGTGCCAGCCAGATCCGGGGATCCTACGAGCAGTACTTC.

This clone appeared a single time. The CDR3 region has the DNA TGTGCCTGGAGTACGGGACAGGGCTTCGATGAGCAGTTCTTC. This translates into CAWSTGQGFDEQFF. The chain couples TRBV30 to TRBJ2-1; 9 bases agree with TRBD1. CDR1 and CDR2 from the germline V gene are GTSNPN and SVGIG (reference sequence). CDR3 length: 14 amino acids. J was trimmed by 8 bases and V by 2 bases; bases with no gene match: 7.

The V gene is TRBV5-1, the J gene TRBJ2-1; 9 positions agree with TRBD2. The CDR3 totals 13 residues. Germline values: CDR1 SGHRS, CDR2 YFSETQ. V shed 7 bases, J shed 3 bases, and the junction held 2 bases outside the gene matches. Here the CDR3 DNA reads TGCGCCAGCTGGCGGGAGGGCTACAATGAGCAGTTCTTC. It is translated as CASWREGYNEQFF.

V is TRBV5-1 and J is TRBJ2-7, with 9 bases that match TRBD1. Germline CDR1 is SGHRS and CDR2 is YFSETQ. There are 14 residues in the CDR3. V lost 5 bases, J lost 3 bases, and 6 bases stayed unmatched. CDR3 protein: CASSPDRGFYEQYF. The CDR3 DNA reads TGCGCCAGCAGTCCGGACAGGGGCTTCTACGAGCAGTACTTC.

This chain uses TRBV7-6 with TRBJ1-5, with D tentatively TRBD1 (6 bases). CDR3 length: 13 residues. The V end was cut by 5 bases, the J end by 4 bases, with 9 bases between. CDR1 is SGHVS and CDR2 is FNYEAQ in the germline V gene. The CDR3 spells CASSADRNQPQHF. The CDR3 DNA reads TGTGCCAGCAGCGCGGACAGAAATCAGCCCCAGCATTTT.

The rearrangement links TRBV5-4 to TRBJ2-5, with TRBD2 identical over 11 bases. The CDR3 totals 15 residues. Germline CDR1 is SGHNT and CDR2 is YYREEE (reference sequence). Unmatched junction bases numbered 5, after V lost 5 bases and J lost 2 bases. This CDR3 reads CASSFLAGGQETQYF. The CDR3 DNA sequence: TGTGCCAGCAGTTTTCTAGCGGGGGGACAAGAGACCCAGTACTTC.